The 15 T cell receptor beta chains below come from one sample, sequenced in a study of cytomegalovirus exposure and HLA in healthy donors. Primers: 60 Vbeta forward and 13 Jbeta reverse. The method was immunoSEQ multiplex PCR; TCRdb's version includes in-frame clones alone and lacks a portion of them. The sample records about 160,000 clones, around 80% being singletons. Sequencing was performed on PBMCs. These receptors came from a male donor in good health and CMV-seronegative.

The chain joins TRBV27 to TRBJ1-1; TRBD1 is a possible D gene (6 bases). V lost 5 bases to trimming and J lost 5 bases, with 21 bases between them. The CDR3 loop spans 16 amino acids. CDR1 and CDR2 (germline): MNHEY, SMNVEV (reference sequence). Here the CDR3 DNA reads TGTGCCAGCAGTACAACGCAACAGGGCAGTGGGACTGAAGCTTTCTTT. As protein: CASSTTQQGSGTEAFF.

V usage is TRBV4-3 and J usage is TRBJ2-5, with 9 bases fitting TRBD2. Per germline, CDR1 LGHNA and CDR2 YSLEER. With V trimmed by 2 bases and J by 5 bases, 9 bases remained unmatched. This CDR3 is 16 amino acids long. CDR3 nucleotide sequence: TGCGCCAGCAGCCAAAACAGGGTTCTAGCGGGGGAGACCCAGTACTTC. Encoded protein: CASSQNRVLAGETQYF.

This clone was observed a single time. This chain uses TRBV7-9 with TRBJ2-3, with a possible D match to TRBD2 (6 bases). This CDR3 is 16 amino acids long. The V gene lost 5 bases and the J gene lost 6 bases, with 21 bases spanning the gap. Germline V CDR1 and CDR2: SEHNR, FQNEAQ (reference sequence). This CDR3 reads CASSPLGLPPRDTQYF. CDR3 bases: TGTGCCAGCAGCCCCCTGGGACTCCCACCCCGGGATACGCAGTATTTT.

The chain uses TRBV6-5 and TRBJ2-5; D is undetermined. Germline values: CDR1 MNHEY, CDR2 SVGAGI. Trimming cost V 5 bases and J 3 bases, with 10 bases left between them. This CDR3 is built from 13 residues. Written as DNA, the CDR3 is TGTGCCAGCAGTGTGCGACACGAAGAGACCCAGTACTTC. It encodes CASSVRHEETQYF.

The V call is TRBV29-1, the J call TRBJ1-2, with 11 bases matching TRBD1. The junction had 8 bases not matched to a gene; V was cut back by 4 bases and J by 1 base. The germline CDR1 and CDR2 sequences are SQVTM and ANQGSEA. CDR3 length: 16 amino acids. CDR3 DNA sequence: TGCAGCGTTGGGGGGGGACAGGGGGAGGGTAACTATGGCTACACCTTC. Translation gives CSVGGGQGEGNYGYTF.

The chain employs TRBV25-1 and TRBJ1-5; D is possibly TRBD1 (5 bases). The germline V and J ends were trimmed by 3 bases and 11 bases, with 14 bases remaining between them. This CDR3 is built from 13 residues. The V gene's germline CDR1 is MGHDK and CDR2 SYGVNS. The CDR3 spells CASSDARALTQHF. Written as DNA, the CDR3 is TGTGCCAGCAGTGATGCCAGGGCCTTAACCCAGCATTTT.

The V gene is TRBV6-5, the J gene TRBJ2-1, with a possible D match to TRBD2 (6 bases). The CDR3 is 14 residues long. V was cut by 7 bases and J by 3 bases, with 13 bases left in between. The germline V gene encodes CDR1 MNHEY and CDR2 SVGAGI. The CDR3 DNA follows: TGTGCCAGCACCGCAGGGAGGCGCTACAATGAGCAGTTCTTC. Translation: CASTAGRRYNEQFF.

This sequence joins TRBV10-3 and TRBJ2-5, with TRBD1 as a possible D gene (6 bases). The J call may be faulty, since TRBJ2-7 better matches the DNA end. The CDR3 runs 14 residues. The germline gives CDR1 ENHRY, CDR2 SYGVKD. Here the CDR3 DNA reads TGTGCCATCAGTGAGTCGGTAGGGGGCTACGAGCAGTACTTC. Translated: CAISESVGGYEQYF.

The chain carries TRBV7-9 and TRBJ2-1; the D gene is possibly TRBD1 (6 bases). Germline V gene sequence: CDR1 SEHNR, CDR2 FQNEAQ (reference sequence). CDR3 length: 13 amino acids. V shed 1 base and J shed 6 bases, with 7 bases lying between them. CDR3 DNA sequence: TGTGCCAGCAGCTTAGGGACAGTCAATGAGCAGTTCTTC. This gives the protein CASSLGTVNEQFF. Full variable domain (outside the CDR3, taken from reference TRBV7-9 and TRBJ2-1): DTGVSQNPRHKITKRGQNVTFRCDPISEHNRLYWYRQTLGQGPEFLTYFQNEAQLEKSRLLSDRFSAERPKGSFSTLEIQRTEQGDSAMYLCASSLGTVNEQFFGPGTRLTVL.

The chain recombines TRBV19 with TRBJ1-1, with 10 bases that match TRBD1. The V gene end was trimmed by 7 bases and the J gene end by 1 base; junction bases not matched to a gene: 12. This CDR3 comprises 17 residues. Germline lookup yields CDR1 LNHDA and CDR2 SQIVND (reference sequence). The CDR3 sequence: CASTITGTGVSNTEAFF. The CDR3 bases are TGTGCCAGTACAATTACCGGGACAGGGGTCTCGAACACTGAAGCTTTCTTT.

The rearrangement uses TRBV5-5 and TRBJ1-6; D possibly corresponds to TRBD1 (6 bases). The V gene lost 3 bases and the J gene lost 5 bases, with 15 bases spanning the gap. The CDR3 is 16 amino acids. Germline CDR1 and CDR2: SGHKS and YYEKEE (reference sequence). Here the CDR3 reads CASSWGPRDDNSPLHF. The CDR3 DNA is TGTGCCAGCAGCTGGGGGCCCCGGGACGATAATTCACCCCTCCACTTT.

This chain joins TRBV11-2 and TRBJ2-1; 8 bases match TRBD2. Trimming cost V 5 bases and J 1 base; bases outside gene matches: 10. The length of the CDR3 is 17 residues. Looked up from germline, CDR1 is SGHAT and CDR2 is FQNNGV. CDR3 bases: TGTGCCAGCAGCCGATCGACTAGCGCCTATTCCTACAATGAGCAGTTCTTC. Amino acid sequence: CASSRSTSAYSYNEQFF. The variable domain in full, completed from reference TRBV11-2 and TRBJ2-1, reads EAGVAQSPRYKIIEKRQSVAFWCNPISGHATLYWYQQILGQGPKLLIQFQNNGVVDDSQLPKDRFSAERLKGVDSTLKIQPAKLEDSAVYLCASSRSTSAYSYNEQFFGPGTRLTVL.

V usage is TRBV7-9 and J usage is TRBJ2-3, with 8 bases that match TRBD2. The CDR3 runs 17 residues. Germline V lookup: CDR1 SEHNR, CDR2 FQNEAQ (reference sequence). The V and J ends lost 3 bases and 4 bases, in that order; junction bases with no gene match: 12. The CDR3, as DNA: TGTGCCAGCAGCTTTCTTGTTGGGACTAGAGCAGCAGATACGCAGTATTTT. Its translation is CASSFLVGTRAADTQYF.

The sample holds a few counts of this clone. The J gene is TRBJ1-5, the V gene TRBV4-1; TRBD1 is a possible D gene (6 bases). The V and J ends lost 0 bases and 6 bases respectively, with 12 bases between them. The CDR3 covers 15 residues. The V gene's germline CDR1 is MGHRA and CDR2 YSYEKL. CDR3 loop: CASSQETRGTQPQHF. In nucleotides, the CDR3 is TGCGCCAGCAGCCAAGAGACCAGGGGTACTCAGCCCCAGCATTTT.

The J gene is TRBJ1-2, the V gene TRBV6-5; a possible D gene is TRBD1 (6 bases). V was cut by 0 bases and J by 2 bases, with 7 bases left in between. The CDR3 runs 14 residues. Germline V gene data show CDR1 as MNHEY and CDR2 as SVGAGI. The CDR3 spells CASSYSQGNYGYTF. The CDR3 region has the DNA TGTGCCAGCAGTTACTCCCAGGGGAACTATGGCTACACCTTC.